This TCR beta chain was identified in a study of regulatory T cells in long-lasting Graves disease. The time point: newly diagnosed GD, antithyroid drugs for less than 3 months. The authors made the TCR library using RNA they extracted from PBMCs. It was an endocrinology department in Xi'an, China, that provided the patients. Germline trimming cut 7 bases from V and 7 bases from J; bases unmatched to any gene: 11. The CDR3 runs 14 residues. Germline CDR1 MNHEY, CDR2 SMNVEV (reference sequence). Building the TCR beta libraries relied on iRepertoire HTBI primers, and CDR3 regions underwent Arm-PCR. MiXCR was run by TCRdb on the multiplex PCR reads, yielding one entry per CDR3 protein. The table includes roughly 400,000 distinct CDR3 sequences, around 16% detected once. The same data also went into a second study, on T cells in Graves' hyperthyroidism and ophthalmopathy. That paper states: Those patients with uncontrolled infection, other autoimmune disease, pregnancy or lactation were excluded. HTBI primers were the set used in a first-round RT-PCR of the TCR CDR3. It was a median approximately 7.1 months before onset that the model predicted ophthalmopathy.

Sequenced here: peripheral blood mononuclear cells (PBMCs), sampled at new diagnosis, from a patient treated with antithyroid drugs. This receptor was identified in a middle-aged woman with Graves disease. The chain carries TRBV27 and TRBJ2-7, with TRBD1 matching 9 bases. CDR3 residues: CASTTLQGASEQYF. In DNA form, the CDR3 reads TGTGCCAGCACTACCTTACAGGGGGCCAGTGAGCAGTACTTC.